This T cell receptor beta chain was captured by sequencing in a study of identical twins. This clonotype was recorded a few times. TCRdb reanalysed the 5' RACE reads using MiXCR and keeps one entry per CDR3 protein. This table has a few hundred thousand distinct CDR3 sequences, roughly an eighth appearing once. Trimming pared 4 bases from V and 0 bases from J, leaving 9 bases between. Per germline, CDR1 SGHTA and CDR2 FQGTGA. This CDR3 region has 15 residues. These records were also assigned to another study, of yellow fever vaccine responses in identical twins.

Material: CD4+ T cells sorted from blood. V and J are TRBV7-3 and TRBJ2-2; no firm D call. This TCR was sampled from a woman between 18 and 29 years old in good health. The DNA for the CDR3 is TGTGCCAGCAGCTCTACAACAGCGAACACCGGGGAGCTGTTTTTT. Protein product: CASSSTTANTGELFF.